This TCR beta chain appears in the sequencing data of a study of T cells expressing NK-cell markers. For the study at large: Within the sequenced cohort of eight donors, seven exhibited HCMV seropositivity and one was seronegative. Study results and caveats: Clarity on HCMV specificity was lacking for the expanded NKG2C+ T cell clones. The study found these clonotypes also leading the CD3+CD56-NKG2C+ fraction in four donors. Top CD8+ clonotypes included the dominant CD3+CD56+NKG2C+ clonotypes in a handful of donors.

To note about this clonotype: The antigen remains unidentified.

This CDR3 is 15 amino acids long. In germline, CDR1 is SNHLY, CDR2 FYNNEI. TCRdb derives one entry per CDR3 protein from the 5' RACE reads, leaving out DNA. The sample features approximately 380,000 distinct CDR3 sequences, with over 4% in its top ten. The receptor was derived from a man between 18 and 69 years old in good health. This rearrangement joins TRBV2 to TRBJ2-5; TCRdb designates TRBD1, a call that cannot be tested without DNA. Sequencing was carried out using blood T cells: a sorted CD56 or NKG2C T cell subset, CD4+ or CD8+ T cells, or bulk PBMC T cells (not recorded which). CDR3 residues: CASRVLWRGGETQYF.